The 11 T cell receptor beta chains given below trace back to one sample, sequenced in a study of vaccination and CD4 T cells after COVID-19. Regarding time point: late sampling 161 to 241 days after vaccination in a few convalescent patients. Regarding treatment: 10-day PBMC culture with coronavirus spike peptide pools or control peptides (ViraFEST assay). Which antigens these TCRs recognize remains unknown. Cultured CD4+ T cells had their DNA profiled by the Oncomine TCR Beta short-read assay. MiXCR, run by TCRdb on the PCR reads, gives a single entry per CDR3 protein. The sample includes about 21,000 distinct CDR3 sequences, around 39% seen only once; the top ten take about 10%. This material consisted of CD4+ T cells from blood, cultured in vitro, taken about 7 months after SARS-CoV-2 vaccination. Source of these receptors: a human donor who had recovered from COVID-19.

CDR3 region: CASSRLNVAYEQFF. The CDR3, as DNA: TGTGCCAGCAGCCGACTCAATGTAGCTTATGAGCAGTTCTTC. This chain links TRBV7-9 with TRBJ2-1; D is uncertain. With 5 bases removed from V and 8 bases from J, the gap between germline ends came to 16 bases. Germline assignment: CDR1 SEHNR and CDR2 FQNEAQ (reference sequence). The CDR3 has 14 residues.

This chain uses TRBV6-2 or TRBV6-3 with TRBJ2-5; a weak D match, TRBD1 (5 bases). The V gene lost 7 bases and the J gene lost 0 bases, with 9 bases spanning the gap. Germline V lookup: CDR1 MNHEY, CDR2 SVGEGT. This CDR3 has 13 amino acids. CDR3 protein: CASTGRYQETQYF. The DNA for the CDR3 is TGTGCCAGCACAGGGCGATACCAAGAGACCCAGTACTTC.

This chain uses TRBV2 with TRBJ1-5, with no clear D. Germline CDR1 SNHLY, CDR2 FYNNEI. The CDR3 has 16 amino acids. V lost 2 bases to trimming and J lost 1 base, with 12 bases between them. CDR3: CASSETSVLSNQPQHF. As DNA, the CDR3 is TGTGCCAGCAGTGAAACCTCAGTACTAAGCAATCAGCCCCAGCATTTT.

This clonotype is categorized as medium-sized. V is TRBV18 and J is TRBJ2-7; D may be TRBD1 or TRBD2 (5 bases each). Per the germline V gene, CDR1 is KGHSH and CDR2 is LQKENI. The CDR3 has 14 residues. V was shortened by 3 bases and J by 1 base, with 10 bases between the two germline ends. The CDR3 spells CASSPGTESYEQYF. CDR3 bases: TGTGCCAGCTCACCCGGGACGGAATCCTACGAGCAGTACTTC.

This clonotype was picked up a small number of times. The rearrangement links TRBV24-1 to TRBJ1-5, with D perhaps TRBD1 (6 bases). Per the germline V gene, CDR1 is KGHDR and CDR2 is SFDVKD. Trimming stripped 2 bases from V and 3 bases from J, with 13 bases between. There are 16 residues in the CDR3. CDR3 nucleotides: TGTGCCACCAGTGATTCGTCCAGGGGATCCAATCAGCCCCAGCATTTT. This codes for CATSDSSRGSNQPQHF.

This chain links TRBV6-1 with TRBJ1-5; D not resolved. CDR3 size: 12 residues. The V end lost 6 bases, the J end lost 5 bases, and 8 bases lay between the germline ends. The germline V gene has CDR1 MNHNS and CDR2 SASEGT. CDR3 DNA sequence: TGTGCCAGCAGAGCCCCCCATCAGCCCCAGCATTTT. It yields the protein CASRAPHQPQHF.

J is TRBJ2-7 and V is TRBV28, with 12 positions matching TRBD2. Germline loops: CDR1 MDHEN, CDR2 SYDVKM. The length of the CDR3 is 16 residues. Trimming took 3 bases from V and 5 from J; bases not matched to a gene: 8. For the CDR3, the DNA is TGTGCCAGCAGTTTCTCTAGCGGGAGGGCCCTGAACGAGCAGTACTTC. It encodes CASSFSSGRALNEQYF.

The J gene is TRBJ1-1, the V gene TRBV7-3; weak D call: TRBD1 (5 bases). Germline V lookup: CDR1 SGHTA, CDR2 FQGTGA. The CDR3 spans 14 residues. Trimming cost V 2 bases and J 6 bases, with 13 bases left between them. CDR3 loop: CASSLHQGSPEAFF. DNA for the CDR3: TGTGCCAGCAGCTTACACCAGGGTTCCCCTGAAGCTTTCTTT.

The J gene is TRBJ2-7, the V gene TRBV28, with D perhaps being TRBD1 or TRBD2 (6 bases each). Germline assignment: CDR1 MDHEN and CDR2 SYDVKM. V shed 7 bases and J shed 4 bases, with 20 bases lying between them. The CDR3 sequence is 15 residues long. In nucleotides, the CDR3 is TGTGCCAGCACCGATCTAACCGGGGGCAAGTACGAGCAGTACTTC. Translation: CASTDLTGGKYEQYF. The full variable domain, rest sourced from reference TRBV28 and TRBJ2-7, is DVKVTQSSRYLVKRTGEKVFLECVQDMDHENMFWYRQDPGLGLRLIYFSYDVKMKEKGDIPEGYSVSREKKERFSLILESASTNQTSMYLCASTDLTGGKYEQYFGPGTRLTVT.

This clonotype was counted only a few times. In DNA form, the CDR3 reads TGCAGTGCTAGGAGCGCATGGAGCGGGAGGACAGATACGCAGTATTTT. It codes for CSARSAWSGRTDTQYF. This chain uses TRBV20-1 with TRBJ2-3, with TRBD2 identical over 9 bases. Germline lookup yields CDR1 DFQATT and CDR2 SNEGSKA (reference sequence). J lost 3 bases, V lost 3 bases, and 10 bases had no gene match. CDR3 length equals 16 residues.

The chain joins TRBV4-2 to TRBJ2-7, with D uncertain. This CDR3 has 12 amino acids. Germline CDR1 reads LGHNA; CDR2 reads YNFKEQ. The V and J ends lost 4 bases and 7 bases respectively, with 11 bases between them. The CDR3 nucleotides read TGTGCCAGCAGCCGCAATCTGGGGGAGCAGTACTTC. Translated: CASSRNLGEQYF.